One sample yielded the 21 T cell receptor beta chains listed below, sequenced in a study of shared clonotypes between healthy human individuals (dated by TCRdb to about 2020). For the CD8 naive samples, CD45RO-negative cells were positively selected for CCR7, yielding a CD45RA+CCR7+ population from which TemRA cells were excluded. The method was the immunoSEQ multiplex PCR assay. This is the immuneACCESS table as TCRdb keeps it, with only in-frame sequences that have V and J called. A part of the clones is gone; compared with another copy, unresolved V genes explain less than half, and the rest is unexplained. The sample contains roughly 2.1 million clones, 85% to 95% of them found a single time. The top ten clones comprise about 1.5% of the sample. Sequenced: naive CD8+ T cells from PBMCs. The cell subset or site label corresponds to: CD45RA+CCR7+. The source is a man aged 18 to 35 in good health. Some clones in this sample may be carry-over from other donors' samples.

This chain connects TRBV9 to TRBJ1-4, with D possibly being TRBD1 (6 bases). V gave up 3 bases and J gave up 4 bases, with 13 bases separating them. The CDR3 runs to 15 residues. CDR1 is SGDLS, CDR2 YYNGEE, per germline. CDR3 DNA: TGTGCCAGCAGCGAGGGCGGGACAATTAATGAAAAACTGTTTTTT. It translates to CASSEGGTINEKLFF.

The chain uses TRBV4-2 and TRBJ2-2, with TRBD1 matching over 9 bases. The V segment lost 6 bases and the J segment 4 bases; nucleotides outside the gene matches: 15. The CDR3 is 18 residues long. From germline, CDR1 is LGHNA and CDR2 YNFKEQ. The DNA of the CDR3 is TGTGCCAGCAGTTGGGTCCAGTACAGGGGGCGAACCACCGGGGAGCTGTTTTTT. Translated, it gives CASSWVQYRGRTTGELFF.

CDR3: CASSPRLSYEQYF. The CDR3 nucleotides read TGTGCCAGCAGCCCCCGGCTGAGCTACGAGCAGTACTTC. The chain is built from TRBV7-9 and TRBJ2-7; no clear D gene. This CDR3 is 13 amino acids long. The V end lost 5 bases, the J end lost 3 bases, and 11 bases lay between the germline ends. In germline, CDR1 is SEHNR, CDR2 FQNEAQ (reference sequence).

This sequence joins TRBV7-9 and TRBJ1-1; TRBD1 matches 10 bases. Germline V lookup: CDR1 SEHNR, CDR2 FQNEAQ (reference sequence). J was trimmed by 7 bases and V by 3 bases; bases with no gene match: 11. The CDR3 runs to 16 residues. Here the CDR3 DNA reads TGTGCCAGCAGCTTTTATGGACAGGGGGATTTTGATGAAGCTTTCTTT. Protein product: CASSFYGQGDFDEAFF.

This sequence joins TRBV5-6 and TRBJ2-7, with 9 nucleotides matching TRBD2. Trimming took 3 bases from V and 0 from J; bases not matched to a gene: 10. CDR1 SGHDT and CDR2 YYEEEE come from the germline V gene. This CDR3 has 17 residues. CDR3 in amino acids: CASSWWGLAGYSYEQYF. The CDR3 nucleotides are TGTGCCAGCAGCTGGTGGGGGCTAGCGGGATACTCCTACGAGCAGTACTTC.

The CDR3 protein is CAWSLGPGLSYEQYF. The CDR3 DNA sequence: TGTGCCTGGAGTCTGGGCCCAGGTCTCTCCTACGAGCAGTACTTC. The J gene is TRBJ2-5, the V gene TRBV30; D is unclear. The tail of the sequence fits TRBJ2-7 better, so the J call may be wrong. Germline CDR1 GTSNPN, CDR2 SVGIG (reference sequence). CDR3 size: 15 residues.

V is TRBV18 and J is TRBJ2-5, with TRBD1 identical over 7 bases. The DNA matches TRBJ2-7 better at its end, which makes the J call doubtful. The CDR3 runs to 15 residues. CDR1 is KGHSH, CDR2 LQKENI, per germline. The CDR3 spells CASSPRDRPSYEQYF. The CDR3 nucleotides read TGTGCCAGCTCACCACGGGACAGACCTTCCTACGAGCAGTACTTC.

The rearrangement uses TRBV27 and TRBJ2-7; TRBD2 agrees at 10 bases. The CDR3 is 15 amino acids. J lost 3 bases, V lost 6 bases, and 8 bases had no gene match. Looked up from germline, CDR1 is MNHEY and CDR2 is SMNVEV (reference sequence). CDR3 residues: CASRLSGRADYEQYF. The CDR3 DNA is TGTGCCAGCAGATTAAGCGGGAGGGCCGACTACGAGCAGTACTTC.

V and J are TRBV27 and TRBJ2-1, with 8 positions matching TRBD2. The CDR3 loop spans 18 amino acids. V shed 5 bases, J shed 0 bases, and the junction held 12 bases outside the gene matches. Per germline, CDR1 MNHEY and CDR2 SMNVEV (reference sequence). The CDR3 bases are TGTGCCAGCAGTGGGTTAGCGGGATCCCCTAGCTCCTACAATGAGCAGTTCTTC. Its translation: CASSGLAGSPSSYNEQFF.

This sequence joins TRBV28 and TRBJ2-3; 10 bases align to TRBD1. The V and J ends lost 4 bases and 3 bases, in that order; junction bases with no gene match: 1. CDR1 is MDHEN and CDR2 is SYDVKM in the germline V gene. The CDR3 length is 14 residues. CDR3 DNA: TGTGCCAGCAGTTGGACAGGGGGGACAGATACGCAGTATTTT. Protein: CASSWTGGTDTQYF.

The chain is built from TRBV5-1 and TRBJ1-5; D ambiguous. This CDR3 is 14 amino acids long. V lost 3 bases and J 2 bases, leaving 9 bases between the germline ends. Germline V gives CDR1 SGHRS, CDR2 YFSETQ. For the CDR3, the DNA is TGCGCCAGCAGCTGGGAGGGTGGCAATCAGCCCCAGCATTTT. It translates to CASSWEGGNQPQHF.

This chain connects TRBV5-1 to TRBJ2-7; D is undetermined. Per the germline V gene, CDR1 is SGHRS and CDR2 is YFSETQ. The CDR3 is 13 residues long. Trimming shortened V by 4 bases and J by 4 bases, and 12 bases separated the two germline ends. CDR3 nucleotide sequence: TGCGCCAGCAGCCGCCGGACCGGTTACGAGCAGTACTTC. It codes for CASSRRTGYEQYF.

CDR3: CASSPLPGETQYF. The DNA of the CDR3 is TGTGCCAGCAGTCCCCTTCCGGGGGAGACCCAGTACTTC. This chain joins TRBV6-5 and TRBJ2-5; perhaps TRBD2 as D (5 bases). CDR1 and CDR2 (germline): MNHEY, SVGAGI. Trimming took off 5 bases at V and 5 bases at J, with 12 bases between the two ends. CDR3 length: 13 amino acids.

The rearrangement joins TRBV5-4 to TRBJ2-7, with TRBD2 matching over 9 bases. V dropped 7 bases and J dropped 5; count of bases not matched to a gene: 7. Looked up from germline, CDR1 is SGHNT and CDR2 is YYREEE (reference sequence). The CDR3 covers 13 residues. CDR3 amino acids: CASSGLAFDEQYF. The CDR3 region has the DNA TGTGCCAGCTCGGGACTAGCCTTCGACGAGCAGTACTTC.

The genes are TRBV6-5 and TRBJ2-5; 10 bases match TRBD2. The CDR3 extends over 15 amino acids. Germline CDR1 is MNHEY and CDR2 is SVGAGI. The V segment lost 5 bases and the J segment 5 bases; nucleotides outside the gene matches: 8. Here the CDR3 DNA reads TGTGCCAGCAGTGCTCTAGCGGGAGATCATGAGACCCAGTACTTC. It codes for CASSALAGDHETQYF.

A note on this clone: Different DNA sequences within this sample yield the same CDR3. The genes are TRBV9 and TRBJ2-5; possibly TRBD1 for D (5 bases). This CDR3 comprises 14 residues. The V gene lost 0 bases and the J gene lost 5 bases, with 11 bases spanning the gap. In germline, CDR1 is SGDLS, CDR2 YYNGEE. CDR3 DNA sequence: TGTGCCAGCAGCGTAGCAGGGTTGGGGGAGACCCAGTACTTC. It encodes CASSVAGLGETQYF. Filled out from reference TRBV9 and TRBJ2-5, the complete variable domain reads DSGVTQTPKHLITATGQRVTLRCSPRSGDLSVYWYQQSLDQGLQFLIQYYNGEERAKGNILERFSAQQFPDLHSELNLSSLELGDSALYFCASSVAGLGETQYFGPGTRLLVL.

This clone was counted once. The genes are TRBV11-1 and TRBJ2-3; perhaps TRBD1 as D (6 bases). V dropped 3 bases and J dropped 3 bases, with 13 bases sitting between them. The germline CDR1 and CDR2 sequences are SGHAT and FQDESV (reference sequence). CDR3 size: 15 residues. For the CDR3, the DNA is TGTGCCAGCAGCTTGGGGGCAGGGTTGACAGATACGCAGTATTTT. Translation gives CASSLGAGLTDTQYF.

The V gene is TRBV7-9, the J gene TRBJ2-5; D not resolved. V dropped 5 bases and J dropped 5 bases, with 12 bases sitting between them. The CDR3 contains 13 residues. CDR1 is SEHNR, CDR2 FQNEAQ, per germline (reference sequence). The DNA for the CDR3 is TGTGCCAGCAGCCCGGCAAGCTTGGAGACCCAGTACTTC. The encoded protein is CASSPASLETQYF.

The chain uses TRBV28 and TRBJ2-7; 13 bases agree with TRBD2. The CDR3 totals 17 residues. The V gene's germline CDR1 is MDHEN and CDR2 SYDVKM. V gave up 3 bases and J gave up 0 bases; unmatched junction bases: 5. For the CDR3, the DNA is TGTGCCAGCAGTTTGGGACTAGCGGGGACAAACTCCTACGAGCAGTACTTC. This gives the protein CASSLGLAGTNSYEQYF.

The J gene is TRBJ2-7, the V gene TRBV9, with unresolved D. This CDR3 has 12 amino acids. V dropped 0 bases and J dropped 3 bases, with 4 bases sitting between them. Germline V CDR1 and CDR2: SGDLS, YYNGEE. The CDR3 DNA reads as TGTGCCAGCAGCGTAGTGGACTACGAGCAGTACTTC. Translation: CASSVVDYEQYF.

The chain has TRBV6-1 and TRBJ1-5; D may be TRBD1 (6 bases). The ends were cut back, 2 bases at V and 0 bases at J, with 14 bases in the middle. Germline V gene data show CDR1 as MNHNS and CDR2 as SASEGT. The CDR3 sequence is 17 residues long. This CDR3 reads CASSEYIRGPSNQPQHF. CDR3 in DNA: TGTGCCAGCAGTGAATATATTCGGGGGCCTAGCAATCAGCCCCAGCATTTT.